One and the same sample provided the 14 T cell receptor beta chains below, sequenced in a study of long-term antiretroviral therapy in people with HIV. The immunoSEQ assay was v3.0, run at survey level. The protocol was immunoSEQ multiplex PCR, while the TCRdb copy is restricted to in-frame clones and leaves out a portion. The table records some 28,000 clones, around 96% of them present only once. The sequencing here drew on unsorted PBMCs, taken approximately 6.3 years after starting antiretroviral therapy. These receptors were collected from a young man with HIV.

As DNA, the CDR3 is TGTGCCAGCAGCTTGGATAATAACGGAGAGCAGTACTTC. This gives the protein CASSLDNNGEQYF. This chain connects TRBV5-4 to TRBJ2-7; no clear D gene. Trimming pared 0 bases from V and 7 bases from J, leaving 11 bases between. Germline V gene data show CDR1 as SGHNT and CDR2 as YYREEE (reference sequence). The CDR3 spans 13 residues.

The CDR3: CATSMRQGVTEAFF. CDR3 nucleotide sequence: TGTGCCACCAGCATGAGACAGGGGGTTACTGAAGCTTTCTTT. The J gene is TRBJ1-1, the V gene TRBV15, with TRBD1 matching over 9 bases. Trimming took 4 bases from V and 5 from J; bases not matched to a gene: 5. Germline V CDR1 and CDR2: LNHNV, YYDKDF (reference sequence). This CDR3 contains 14 residues.

V usage is TRBV6-5 and J usage is TRBJ1-4, with a tentative D call TRBD1 (5 bases). The V and J ends lost 2 bases and 6 bases respectively, with 10 bases between them. Germline values: CDR1 MNHEY, CDR2 SVGAGI. The CDR3 is 14 residues long. CDR3 sequence (DNA): TGTGCCAGCAGTTACGTCCAGGGAGATGAAAAACTGTTTTTT. It yields the protein CASSYVQGDEKLFF.

The chain recombines TRBV7-2 with TRBJ1-2; a weak D match, TRBD1 (6 bases). The CDR3 runs to 15 residues. Trimming removed 4 bases from V and 2 bases from J, with 14 bases in between. Germline V gene sequence: CDR1 SGHTA, CDR2 FQGNSA. The CDR3 DNA sequence: TGTGCCAGCAGCTCCCCGCGGGGGGCAAACTATGGCTACACCTTC. Its protein is CASSSPRGANYGYTF.

The chain couples TRBV5-1 to TRBJ1-3; D is ambiguous. CDR1 is SGHRS and CDR2 is YFSETQ in the germline V gene. This CDR3 is built from 14 residues. Trimming took off 0 bases at V and 1 base at J, with 5 bases between the two ends. Here the CDR3 DNA reads TGCGCCAGCAGCTTGGTAGGTTCTGGAAACACCATATATTTT. It codes for CASSLVGSGNTIYF.

The chain employs TRBV7-3 and TRBJ2-1, with 8 bases lining up with TRBD2. The germline gives CDR1 SGHTA, CDR2 FQGTGA. There are 15 residues in the CDR3. J lost 8 bases, V lost 1 base, and 7 bases had no gene match. CDR3 nucleotides: TGTGCCAGCAGCTTAAAGGGCGGGGGGACCGATGAGCAGTTCTTC. Translation: CASSLKGGGTDEQFF.

This chain joins TRBV10-3 and TRBJ1-2; no reliable D call. Per germline, CDR1 ENHRY and CDR2 SYGVKD. The CDR3 loop spans 12 amino acids. V shed 0 bases and J shed 8 bases, with 7 bases lying between them. CDR3 bases: TGTGCCATCAGTGAGTCGGGGTGGGGCTACACCTTC. It translates to CAISESGWGYTF.

The chain has TRBV11-2 and TRBJ2-1, with a possible D match to TRBD2 (6 bases). The germline V gene encodes CDR1 SGHAT and CDR2 FQNNGV. The CDR3 extends over 17 amino acids. V was clipped by 5 bases and J by 2 bases, with 19 bases between them. CDR3 in DNA: TGTGCCAGCAGCGTCGGAGGGACCAGCTTCACCTACAATGAGCAGTTCTTC. Translation: CASSVGGTSFTYNEQFF.

This chain connects TRBV27 to TRBJ2-7; maybe TRBD1 (6 bases). The germline V gene has CDR1 MNHEY and CDR2 SMNVEV (reference sequence). The CDR3 loop spans 15 amino acids. Trimming cost V 5 bases and J 5 bases, with 19 bases left between them. CDR3 in DNA: TGTGCCAGCAGTCCTATTGACCAGGGGTTCCACGAGCAGTACTTC. Residues: CASSPIDQGFHEQYF.

V and J are TRBV2 and TRBJ2-3; D ambiguous. Trimming pared 10 bases from V and 0 bases from J, leaving 8 bases between. The CDR3 extends over 12 amino acids. Germline CDR1 reads SNHLY; CDR2 reads FYNNEI. The CDR3 nucleotides read TGTGCCATTCAGGACAGCACAGATACGCAGTATTTT. As protein: CAIQDSTDTQYF.

V and J are TRBV6-1 and TRBJ2-7, with D maybe TRBD2 (6 bases). The V end was cut by 8 bases, the J end by 2 bases, with 19 bases between. There are 15 residues in the CDR3. Germline-derived CDR1 and CDR2 are MNHNS and SASEGT. The chain's CDR3 is CASGTQVTGAYEQYF. The CDR3 nucleotides are TGTGCCAGCGGAACACAAGTTACGGGGGCCTACGAGCAGTACTTC.

The V gene is TRBV7-2, the J gene TRBJ2-3, with D possibly matching TRBD1 (6 bases). CDR3 length equals 16 residues. V was pared by 4 bases and J by 4 bases, with 18 bases between. Germline assignment: CDR1 SGHTA and CDR2 FQGNSA. As DNA, the CDR3 is TGTGCCAGCAGCTCAAGACAAGGCTCAGGGGCAGATACGCAGTATTTT. Its protein product is CASSSRQGSGADTQYF.

The gene calls are TRBV9 and TRBJ2-1; 12 nucleotides match TRBD2. The germline CDR1 and CDR2 sequences are SGDLS and YYNGEE. Trimming took 4 bases from V and 7 from J; bases not matched to a gene: 12. The CDR3 loop spans 17 amino acids. The CDR3 here is CASSPILAGGPGNEQFF. The CDR3, as DNA: TGTGCCAGCAGCCCCATCCTAGCGGGAGGGCCGGGGAATGAGCAGTTCTTC.

This clone was observed a single time. This CDR3 is CASTLTTYTGELFF. The CDR3, as DNA: TGTGCCAGCACTCTTACGACTTACACCGGGGAGCTGTTTTTT. The chain has TRBV25-1 and TRBJ2-2; no definite D call. This CDR3 has 14 residues. V was pared by 7 bases and J by 3 bases, with 12 bases between. Germline-derived CDR1 and CDR2 are MGHDK and SYGVNS.